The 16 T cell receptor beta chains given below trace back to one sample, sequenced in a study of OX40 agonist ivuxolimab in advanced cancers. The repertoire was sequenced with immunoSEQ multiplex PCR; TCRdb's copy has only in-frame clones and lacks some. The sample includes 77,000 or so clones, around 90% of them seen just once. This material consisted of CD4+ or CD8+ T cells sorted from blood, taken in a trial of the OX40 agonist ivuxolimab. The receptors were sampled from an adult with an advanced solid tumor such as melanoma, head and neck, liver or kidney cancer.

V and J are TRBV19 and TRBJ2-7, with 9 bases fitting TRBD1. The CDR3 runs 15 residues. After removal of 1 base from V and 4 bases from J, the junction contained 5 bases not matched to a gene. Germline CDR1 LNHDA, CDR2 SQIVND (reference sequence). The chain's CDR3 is CASSIATGGVYEQYF. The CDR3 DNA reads TGTGCCAGTAGTATAGCCACAGGGGGCGTATACGAGCAGTACTTC. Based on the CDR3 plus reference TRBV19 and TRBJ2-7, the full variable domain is DGGITQSPKYLFRKEGQNVTLSCEQNLNHDAMYWYRQDPGQGLRLIYYSQIVNDFQKGDIAEGYSVSREKKESFPLTVTSAQKNPTAFYLCASSIATGGVYEQYFGPGTRLTVT.

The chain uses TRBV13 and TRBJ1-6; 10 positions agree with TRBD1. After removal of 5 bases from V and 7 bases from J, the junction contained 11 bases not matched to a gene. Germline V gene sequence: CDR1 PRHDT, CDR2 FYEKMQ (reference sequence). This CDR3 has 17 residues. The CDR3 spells CASSRRAGTGENSPLHF. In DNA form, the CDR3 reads TGTGCCAGCAGCCGGAGGGCGGGGACAGGGGAAAATTCACCCCTCCACTTT.

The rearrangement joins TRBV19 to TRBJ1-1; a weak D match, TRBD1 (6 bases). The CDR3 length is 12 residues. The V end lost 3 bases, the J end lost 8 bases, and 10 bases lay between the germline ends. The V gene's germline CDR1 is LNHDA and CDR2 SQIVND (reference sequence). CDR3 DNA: TGTGCCAGTAGTATGGGGGGCCCCGAAGCTTTCTTT. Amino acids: CASSMGGPEAFF.

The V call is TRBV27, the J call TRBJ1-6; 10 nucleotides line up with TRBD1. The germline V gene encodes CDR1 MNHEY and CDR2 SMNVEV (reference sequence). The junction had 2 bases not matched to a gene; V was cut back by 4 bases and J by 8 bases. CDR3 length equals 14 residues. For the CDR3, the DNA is TGTGCCAGCAGTTGGACAGGGGGGGATTCACCCCTCCACTTT. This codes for CASSWTGGDSPLHF.

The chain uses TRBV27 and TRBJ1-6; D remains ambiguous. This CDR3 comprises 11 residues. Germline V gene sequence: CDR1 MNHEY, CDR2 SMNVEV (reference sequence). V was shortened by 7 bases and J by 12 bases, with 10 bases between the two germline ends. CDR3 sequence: CASKKNGPLHF. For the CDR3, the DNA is TGTGCCAGCAAAAAAAACGGACCCCTCCACTTT.

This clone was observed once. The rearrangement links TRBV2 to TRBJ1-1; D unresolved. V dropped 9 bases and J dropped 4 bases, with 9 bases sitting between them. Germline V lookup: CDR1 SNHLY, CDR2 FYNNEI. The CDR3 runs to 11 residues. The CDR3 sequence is CASSSGTEAFF. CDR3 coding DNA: TGTGCCAGTTCATCAGGCACTGAAGCTTTCTTT.

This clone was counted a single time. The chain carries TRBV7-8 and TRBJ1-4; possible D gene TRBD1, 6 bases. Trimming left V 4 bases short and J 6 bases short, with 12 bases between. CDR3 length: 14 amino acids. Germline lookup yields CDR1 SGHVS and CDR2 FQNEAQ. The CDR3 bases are TGTGCCAGCAGCTCCGGGGGACAAGATGAAAAACTGTTTTTT. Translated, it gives CASSSGGQDEKLFF.

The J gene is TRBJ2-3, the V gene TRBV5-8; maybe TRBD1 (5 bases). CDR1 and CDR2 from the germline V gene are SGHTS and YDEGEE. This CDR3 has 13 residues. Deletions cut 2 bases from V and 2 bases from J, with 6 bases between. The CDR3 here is CASSFGATDTQYF. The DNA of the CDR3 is TGTGCCAGCAGCTTTGGGGCCACAGATACGCAGTATTTT.

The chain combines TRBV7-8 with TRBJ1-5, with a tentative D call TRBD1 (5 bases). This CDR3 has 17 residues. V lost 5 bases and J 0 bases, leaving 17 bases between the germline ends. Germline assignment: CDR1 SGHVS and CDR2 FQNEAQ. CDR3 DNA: TGTGCCAGCAGCCCCTCGGTCGGGGGGGATAGCAATCAGCCCCAGCATTTT. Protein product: CASSPSVGGDSNQPQHF.

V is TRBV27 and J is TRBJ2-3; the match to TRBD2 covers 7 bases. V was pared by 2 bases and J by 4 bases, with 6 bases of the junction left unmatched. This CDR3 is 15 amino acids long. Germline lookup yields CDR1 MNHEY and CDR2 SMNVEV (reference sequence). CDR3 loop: CASSLGGGMSDTQYF. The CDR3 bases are TGTGCCAGCAGTTTAGGGGGGGGGATGTCAGATACGCAGTATTTT.

In nucleotides, the CDR3 is TGTGCCAGCAGTATAAAGGGGCGCCATTTAGGGACCGCCTACGAGCAGTACTTC. It codes for CASSIKGRHLGTAYEQYF. J is TRBJ2-7 and V is TRBV7-8; D may correspond to TRBD1 or TRBD2 (5 bases each). V was shortened by 6 bases and J by 2 bases, with 26 bases between the two germline ends. This CDR3 has 18 amino acids. Germline V lookup: CDR1 SGHVS, CDR2 FQNEAQ.

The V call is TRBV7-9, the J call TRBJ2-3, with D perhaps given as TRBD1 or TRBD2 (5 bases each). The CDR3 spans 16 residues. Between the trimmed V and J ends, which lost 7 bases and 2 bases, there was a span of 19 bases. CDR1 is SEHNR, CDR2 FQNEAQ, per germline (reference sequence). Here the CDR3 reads CASTPGDGSFTDTQYF. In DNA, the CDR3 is TGTGCCAGCACCCCCGGGGACGGGTCATTCACAGATACGCAGTATTTT.

CDR3 in DNA: TGTGCCAGCAGCCTCGGAGATGAGACCCAGTACTTC. Its protein is CASSLGDETQYF. This sequence joins TRBV11-2 and TRBJ2-5; D ambiguous. Trimming took 5 bases from V and 5 from J, leaving 9 bases between them. The CDR3 is 12 residues long. CDR1 and CDR2 from the germline V gene are SGHAT and FQNNGV.

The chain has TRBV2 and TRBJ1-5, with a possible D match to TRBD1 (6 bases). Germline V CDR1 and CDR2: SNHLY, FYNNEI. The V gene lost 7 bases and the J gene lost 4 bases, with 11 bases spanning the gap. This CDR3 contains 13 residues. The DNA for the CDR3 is TGTGCCAGCATGGTCCAGGGGAATCAGCCCCAGCATTTT. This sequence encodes CASMVQGNQPQHF.

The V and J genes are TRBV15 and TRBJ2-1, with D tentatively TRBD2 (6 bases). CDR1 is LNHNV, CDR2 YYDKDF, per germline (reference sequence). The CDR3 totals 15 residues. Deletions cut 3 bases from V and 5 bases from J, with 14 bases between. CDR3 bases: TGTGCCACCAGCAGGCGAGGGGACTTTAACAATGAGCAGTTCTTC. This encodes CATSRRGDFNNEQFF.

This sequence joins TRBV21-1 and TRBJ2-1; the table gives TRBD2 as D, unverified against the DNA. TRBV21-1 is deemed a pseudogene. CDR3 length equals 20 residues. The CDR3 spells CASSKSGSGGRGTLYNEQFF. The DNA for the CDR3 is TGTGCCAGCAGCAAATCCGGTAGCGGGGGCCGTGGCACGCTATACAATGAGCAGTTCTTC.